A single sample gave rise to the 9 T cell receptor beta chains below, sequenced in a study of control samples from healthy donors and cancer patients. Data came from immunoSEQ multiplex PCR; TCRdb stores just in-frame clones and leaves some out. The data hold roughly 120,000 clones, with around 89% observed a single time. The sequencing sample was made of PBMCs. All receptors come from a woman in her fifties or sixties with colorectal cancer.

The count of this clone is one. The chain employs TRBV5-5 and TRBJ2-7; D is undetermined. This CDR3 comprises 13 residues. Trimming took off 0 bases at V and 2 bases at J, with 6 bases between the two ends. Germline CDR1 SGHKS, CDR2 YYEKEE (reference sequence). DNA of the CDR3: TGTGCCAGCAGCTTGGGGGTGGCCTACGAGCAGTACTTC. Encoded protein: CASSLGVAYEQYF.

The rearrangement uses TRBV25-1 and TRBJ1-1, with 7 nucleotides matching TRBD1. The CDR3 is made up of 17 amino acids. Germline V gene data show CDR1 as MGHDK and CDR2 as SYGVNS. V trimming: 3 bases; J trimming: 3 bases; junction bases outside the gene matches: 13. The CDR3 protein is CASSEVGRGMKDTEAFF. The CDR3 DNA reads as TGTGCCAGCAGTGAGGTCGGCAGGGGGATGAAGGACACTGAAGCTTTCTTT.

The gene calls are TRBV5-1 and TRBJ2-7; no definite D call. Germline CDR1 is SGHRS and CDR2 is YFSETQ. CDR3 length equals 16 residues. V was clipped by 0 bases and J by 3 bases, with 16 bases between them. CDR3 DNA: TGCGCCAGCAGCTTGGCCGGAGTCAGCTCGCTCTACGAGCAGTACTTC. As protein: CASSLAGVSSLYEQYF.

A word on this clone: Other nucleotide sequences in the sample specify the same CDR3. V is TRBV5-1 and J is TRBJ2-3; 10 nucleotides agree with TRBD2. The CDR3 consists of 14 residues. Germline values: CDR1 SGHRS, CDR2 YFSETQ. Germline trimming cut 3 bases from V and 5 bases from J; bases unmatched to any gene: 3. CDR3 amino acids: CASSSAGGRDTQYF. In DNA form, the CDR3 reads TGCGCCAGCAGCTCAGCGGGGGGGAGAGATACGCAGTATTTT.

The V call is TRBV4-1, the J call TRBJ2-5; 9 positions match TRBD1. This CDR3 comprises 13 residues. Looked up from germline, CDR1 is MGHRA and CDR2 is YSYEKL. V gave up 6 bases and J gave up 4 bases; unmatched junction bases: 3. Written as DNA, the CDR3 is TGCGCCAGCAGACAGACAGGGGGAGAGACCCAGTACTTC. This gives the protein CASRQTGGETQYF.

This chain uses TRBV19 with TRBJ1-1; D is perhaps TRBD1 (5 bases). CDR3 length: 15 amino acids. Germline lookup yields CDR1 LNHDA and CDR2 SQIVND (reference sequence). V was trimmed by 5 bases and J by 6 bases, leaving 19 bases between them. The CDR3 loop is CASSATNGARAEAFF. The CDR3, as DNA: TGTGCCAGTAGTGCTACAAACGGGGCTAGGGCTGAAGCTTTCTTT.

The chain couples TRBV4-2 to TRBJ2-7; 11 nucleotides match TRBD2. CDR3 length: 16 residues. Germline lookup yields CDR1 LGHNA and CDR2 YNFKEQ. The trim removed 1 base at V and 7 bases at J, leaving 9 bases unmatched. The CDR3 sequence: CASSQGVAGGYREQYF. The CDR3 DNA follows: TGTGCCAGCAGCCAAGGAGTAGCGGGGGGGTATCGGGAGCAGTACTTC.

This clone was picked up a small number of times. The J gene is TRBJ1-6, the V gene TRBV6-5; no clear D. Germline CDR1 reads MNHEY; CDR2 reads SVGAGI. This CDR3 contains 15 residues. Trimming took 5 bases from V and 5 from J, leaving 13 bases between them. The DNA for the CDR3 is TGTGCCAGCAGTCGCGGAGGTTACGATAATTCACCCCTCCACTTT. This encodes CASSRGGYDNSPLHF.

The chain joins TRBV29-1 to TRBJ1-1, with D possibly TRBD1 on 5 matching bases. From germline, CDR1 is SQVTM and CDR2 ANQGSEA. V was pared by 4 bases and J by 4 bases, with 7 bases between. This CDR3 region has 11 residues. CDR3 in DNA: TGCAGCGTTGCAGGGAGCACTGAAGCTTTCTTT. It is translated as CSVAGSTEAFF.